This TCR beta chain was observed in a study of spatial heterogeneity in lung cancer. Study-wide findings and caveats: Tumor mutation counts were tracked by expanded intratumoral alpha and beta TCR counts.

MiXCR was run by TCRdb on the 5' RACE reads, yielding one entry per CDR3 protein. This sample has fewer than 6,500 distinct CDR3 sequences, with 22% found just once. Germline CDR1 SQVTM, CDR2 ANQGSEA. Trimming removed 7 bases from V and 10 bases from J; junction bases left unmatched: 11. There are 12 residues in the CDR3. Time point in this sample: sample taken at primary tumor resection. Donation came from 70 or so patients with untreated early-stage non-small cell lung cancer. Note on this clonotype: Its antigen is currently unknown.

The chain couples TRBV29-1 to TRBJ1-2; TRBD1 aligns across 8 bases. The material was lung tumor tissue, obtained at surgery. The clonotype was recovered from a male donor with early-stage non-small cell lung cancer. CDR3 loop: CSALRGRDAYTF. DNA of the CDR3: TGCAGCGCTCTCAGGGGGCGGGACGCCTACACCTTC.